Presented here are 21 T cell receptor beta chains from one specimen sequenced in a study of shared clonotypes between healthy human individuals. Sequencing used immunoSEQ multiplex PCR; TCRdb keeps in-frame clones, though not all of them. The sample contains some 470,000 clones, over 60% of which appear only once. The sample taken for sequencing was PBMCs. These receptors were taken from a woman in her 40s in good health. Some clones in this sample may be carry-over from other donors' samples.

The chain carries TRBV7-2 and TRBJ1-4; D remains ambiguous. Germline V gene data show CDR1 as SGHTA and CDR2 as FQGNSA. CDR3 length: 15 amino acids. Trimming removed 1 base at V and 6 bases at J, with 12 bases between. CDR3 nucleotide sequence: TGTGCCAGCAGCTTAGTCGGTTCGGTGGATGAAAAACTGTTTTTT. Its translation is CASSLVGSVDEKLFF.

This chain connects TRBV30 to TRBJ2-7, with TRBD2 identical over 7 bases. The V and J ends lost 5 bases and 6 bases, in that order; junction bases with no gene match: 7. CDR3 size: 12 residues. Looked up from germline, CDR1 is GTSNPN and CDR2 is SVGIG (reference sequence). The CDR3 is CAWGRLAGEQYF. CDR3 DNA: TGTGCCTGGGGGAGACTAGCTGGCGAGCAGTACTTC. Full variable domain (missing parts from reference TRBV30 and TRBJ2-7): SQTIHQWPATLVQPVGSPLSLECTVEGTSNPNLYWYRQAAGRGLQLLFYSVGIGQISSEVPQNLSASRPQDRQFILSSKKLLLSDSGFYLCAWGRLAGEQYFGPGTRLTVT.

This rearrangement joins TRBV15 to TRBJ1-1; D uncertain. Germline V CDR1 and CDR2: LNHNV, YYDKDF (reference sequence). V was clipped by 0 bases and J by 0 bases, with 11 bases between them. This CDR3 contains 16 residues. This CDR3 reads CATSRDLGQMNTEAFF. CDR3 coding DNA: TGTGCCACCAGCAGAGATCTAGGTCAGATGAACACTGAAGCTTTCTTT.

The CDR3 spells CASSLQGNTGELFF. The DNA for the CDR3 is TGTGCCAGCAGTTTACAGGGTAACACCGGGGAGCTGTTTTTT. V is TRBV28 and J is TRBJ2-2, with D possibly matching TRBD1 (5 bases). Looked up from germline, CDR1 is MDHEN and CDR2 is SYDVKM. The CDR3 runs 14 residues. Trimming stripped 2 bases from V and 2 bases from J, with 6 bases between.

V usage is TRBV18 and J usage is TRBJ2-1; D remains unclear. Germline CDR1 reads KGHSH; CDR2 reads LQKENI. V was pared by 6 bases and J by 0 bases, with 9 bases between. The CDR3 is 14 amino acids. CDR3 nucleotide sequence: TGTGCCAGCTCTCAACGGAGCTCCTACAATGAGCAGTTCTTC. It codes for CASSQRSSYNEQFF.

This chain connects TRBV5-6 to TRBJ2-5, with 10 bases lining up with TRBD1. The CDR3 consists of 17 residues. The V segment lost 3 bases and the J segment 5 bases; nucleotides outside the gene matches: 13. Germline V gives CDR1 SGHDT, CDR2 YYEEEE. CDR3 loop: CASSYRDRGNIWETQYF. The CDR3 DNA reads TGTGCCAGCAGCTACCGGGACAGGGGAAATATATGGGAGACCCAGTACTTC. The whole variable domain, remainder taken from reference TRBV5-6 and TRBJ2-5, is DAGVTQSPTHLIKTRGQQVTLRCSPKSGHDTVSWYQQALGQGPQFIFQYYEEEERQRGNFPDRFSGHQFPNYSSELNVNALLLGDSALYLCASSYRDRGNIWETQYFGPGTRLLVL.

The V gene is TRBV6-4, the J gene TRBJ2-1; a possible D gene is TRBD2 (5 bases). This CDR3 comprises 15 residues. Germline values: CDR1 MRHNA, CDR2 SNTAGT. V dropped 5 bases and J dropped 6 bases, with 17 bases sitting between them. CDR3 residues: CASSTRSGDFNEQFF. The CDR3 region has the DNA TGTGCCAGCAGTACCCGATCCGGGGATTTCAATGAGCAGTTCTTC.

This clone was picked up one time. This chain joins TRBV9 and TRBJ2-3, with 8 bases identical to TRBD2. J lost 0 bases, V lost 0 bases, and 15 bases had no gene match. The CDR3 covers 20 residues. Per the germline V gene, CDR1 is SGDLS and CDR2 is YYNGEE. This chain's CDR3 is CASSVGAGGYRDPSTDTQYF. CDR3 bases: TGTGCCAGCAGCGTAGGTGCGGGGGGTTATCGAGACCCTAGCACAGATACGCAGTATTTT. The whole variable domain, filled in from reference TRBV9 and TRBJ2-3, reads DSGVTQTPKHLITATGQRVTLRCSPRSGDLSVYWYQQSLDQGLQFLIQYYNGEERAKGNILERFSAQQFPDLHSELNLSSLELGDSALYFCASSVGAGGYRDPSTDTQYFGPGTRLTVL.

The gene calls are TRBV7-2 and TRBJ2-3, with unresolved D. CDR1 and CDR2 from the germline V gene are SGHTA and FQGNSA. V was shortened by 3 bases and J by 4 bases, with 8 bases between the two germline ends. CDR3 length: 13 amino acids. The CDR3 protein is CASSFSRPDTQYF. In DNA, the CDR3 is TGTGCCAGCAGCTTCTCAAGGCCAGATACGCAGTATTTT.

The chain recombines TRBV7-9 with TRBJ1-2, with a possible D match to TRBD1 (5 bases). CDR1 and CDR2 (germline): SEHNR, FQNEAQ (reference sequence). This CDR3 region has 16 residues. Trimming removed 3 bases from V and 4 bases from J, with 18 bases in between. This CDR3 is CASSLGWASGGYGYTF. The CDR3 DNA reads as TGTGCCAGCAGCTTGGGATGGGCGTCGGGGGGCTATGGCTACACCTTC.

The chain recombines TRBV28 with TRBJ2-1; 11 nucleotides align to TRBD2. The CDR3 has 16 residues. The germline CDR1 and CDR2 sequences are MDHEN and SYDVKM. With 3 bases clipped from V and 9 bases from J, the junction kept 10 bases outside the gene matches. CDR3 sequence (DNA): TGTGCCAGCAGTTTCCGGCGGTCTAGCGGGAGGATTGAGCAGTTCTTC. It translates to CASSFRRSSGRIEQFF.

In this sample, this clone turned up once. V and J are TRBV5-1 and TRBJ1-3, with a tentative D call TRBD1 (6 bases). Trimming took 5 bases from V and 0 from J, leaving 12 bases between them. From germline, CDR1 is SGHRS and CDR2 YFSETQ. CDR3 length equals 15 residues. CDR3 region: CASRPQGTSGNTIYF. CDR3 sequence (DNA): TGCGCCAGCAGGCCACAGGGAACCTCTGGAAACACCATATATTTT.

This clone was seen just once. The chain uses TRBV28 and TRBJ2-7; 9 bases are shared with TRBD1. J lost 7 bases, V lost 1 base, and 5 bases had no gene match. There are 14 residues in the CDR3. CDR1 is MDHEN and CDR2 is SYDVKM in the germline V gene. CDR3 residues: CASSLYQTGGEQYF. In DNA, the CDR3 is TGTGCCAGCAGTTTATATCAGACAGGGGGAGAGCAGTACTTC. The whole variable domain, filled in from reference TRBV28 and TRBJ2-7, reads DVKVTQSSRYLVKRTGEKVFLECVQDMDHENMFWYRQDPGLGLRLIYFSYDVKMKEKGDIPEGYSVSREKKERFSLILESASTNQTSMYLCASSLYQTGGEQYFGPGTRLTVT.

The chain is built from TRBV11-2 and TRBJ2-5; no definite D call. The J call may not be correct, given that the DNA end is closer to TRBJ2-7. The CDR3 extends over 12 amino acids. Germline V gives CDR1 SGHAT, CDR2 FQNNGV. The CDR3 loop reads CASSLVGYEQYF. The DNA of the CDR3 is TGTGCCAGCAGCTTAGTCGGCTACGAGCAGTACTTC.

This clone has a single count. V usage is TRBV29-1 and J usage is TRBJ2-3; possibly TRBD1 or TRBD2 for D (5 bases each). Germline loops: CDR1 SQVTM, CDR2 ANQGSEA. The length of the CDR3 is 19 residues. V gave up 7 bases and J gave up 3 bases, with 32 bases separating them. DNA for the CDR3: TGCAGCGAGGGGACGGCGAGCCAAAACACGGATGTCAAAACAGATACGCAGTATTTT. Protein product: CSEGTASQNTDVKTDTQYF.

The gene calls are TRBV2 and TRBJ2-2; D is ambiguous. The CDR3 is 15 amino acids. V was cut by 2 bases and J by 3 bases, with 10 bases left in between. Germline loops: CDR1 SNHLY, CDR2 FYNNEI. CDR3 protein: CASSEIGGYTGELFF. CDR3 nucleotides: TGTGCCAGCAGTGAAATTGGCGGTTACACCGGGGAGCTGTTTTTT.

This sequence joins TRBV10-3 and TRBJ2-2; possibly TRBD2 for D (6 bases). Trimming took off 8 bases at V and 0 bases at J, with 10 bases between the two ends. CDR1 and CDR2 (germline): ENHRY, SYGVKD. The CDR3 contains 14 residues. The CDR3 reads CAIPEGTNTGELFF. CDR3 DNA: TGTGCCATCCCGGAGGGGACGAACACCGGGGAGCTGTTTTTT.

V is TRBV30 and J is TRBJ2-1; D not certain. This CDR3 has 13 amino acids. V lost 5 bases and J 4 bases, leaving 12 bases between the germline ends. Germline lookup yields CDR1 GTSNPN and CDR2 SVGIG (reference sequence). CDR3 in DNA: TGTGCCTGGTTAAGTAGCCGATACAATGAGCAGTTCTTC. Protein product: CAWLSSRYNEQFF.

V and J are TRBV20-1 and TRBJ2-1; tentatively, D is TRBD2 (6 bases). Germline V gene data show CDR1 as DFQATT and CDR2 as SNEGSKA (reference sequence). Deletions cut 6 bases from V and 8 bases from J, with 8 bases between. The CDR3 covers 10 residues. Here the CDR3 DNA reads TGCAGTGCCTGGGACTATGAGCAGTTCTTC. It codes for CSAWDYEQFF.

About this clone itself: This same CDR3 is encoded by further DNA sequences in the sample. The J gene is TRBJ1-2, the V gene TRBV30; tentatively, D is TRBD1 (6 bases). Between the trimmed V and J ends, which lost 0 bases and 5 bases, there was a span of 10 bases. The CDR3 is 13 amino acids. CDR1 is GTSNPN and CDR2 is SVGIG in the germline V gene (reference sequence). CDR3 DNA sequence: TGTGCCTGGAGTGTAGGCAGGGGTTATGGCTACACCTTC. Amino acids: CAWSVGRGYGYTF.

V and J are TRBV28 and TRBJ2-5; the match to TRBD1 covers 9 bases. This CDR3 region has 15 residues. CDR1 and CDR2 from the germline V gene are MDHEN and SYDVKM. The trim removed 3 bases at V and 5 bases at J, leaving 7 bases unmatched. The CDR3 sequence is CASSFGGQGGETQYF. The CDR3 region has the DNA TGTGCCAGCAGTTTTGGGGGACAGGGTGGGGAGACCCAGTACTTC.